This TCR beta chain was found in a study of blood T cell repertoires in COVID-19. The overall study: Material from acute and convalescent COVID-19 was sourced from the United States, Italy and Spain. PBMCs, B-cell-depleted T cells, or T cells provided the cDNA or gDNA that made up the material.

In the original processing: The assay estimated nucleated cells by amplifying reference gene primers. This table comes from immunoSEQ multiplex PCR, and its TCRdb copy is limited to in-frame clones, with some not included. The V and J calls and clone size come from that table; D and trimming were worked out from the DNA. The sample lists fewer than 110,000 clones, 90% to 95% occurring once. Per the germline V gene, CDR1 is LNHDA and CDR2 is SQIVND (reference sequence). Trimming pared 6 bases from V and 3 bases from J, leaving 11 bases between. The CDR3 is 14 residues long. This receptor was obtained from a man aged 45-60 years with acute or convalescent COVID-19. Sequencing used peripheral blood. The chain uses TRBV19 and TRBJ1-4; D possibly corresponds to TRBD1 (6 bases). The CDR3 coding sequence is TGTGCCAGTAGACACCAGGGGCCTAATGAAAAACTGTTTTTT. Amino acids: CASRHQGPNEKLFF. Supplemented by reference TRBV19 and TRBJ1-4, the full variable domain reads DGGITQSPKYLFRKEGQNVTLSCEQNLNHDAMYWYRQDPGQGLRLIYYSQIVNDFQKGDIAEGYSVSREKKESFPLTVTSAQKNPTAFYLCASRHQGPNEKLFFGSGTQLSVL.